These 18 T cell receptor beta chains originate from one sample sequenced in a study of T-cell memory formation after mild COVID-19. TCRdb itself ran the 5' RACE reads through MiXCR, one entry per CDR3 protein. The data contain about 150,000 distinct CDR3 sequences, approximately 25% of them singletons. The sequencing sample was made of PBMCs or a T cell subset sorted from them (not recorded which). These receptors all stem from an adult woman who had mild COVID-19 (a few samples of this study predate the infection). Cell type and time point are not known.

There are a few counts of this clonotype. This chain uses TRBV7-9 with TRBJ1-5, with a possible D match to TRBD1 (5 bases). CDR3 size: 15 residues. In germline, CDR1 is SEHNR, CDR2 FQNEAQ (reference sequence). Between the trimmed V and J ends, which lost 1 base and 0 bases, there was a span of 7 bases. The CDR3 loop is CASSLGDHSNQPQHF. CDR3 bases: TGTGCCAGCAGCTTAGGGGACCATAGCAATCAGCCCCAGCATTTT. Based on the CDR3 plus reference TRBV7-9 and TRBJ1-5, the full variable domain is DTGVSQNPRHKITKRGQNVTFRCDPISEHNRLYWYRQTLGQGPEFLTYFQNEAQLEKSRLLSDRFSAERPKGSFSTLEIQRTEQGDSAMYLCASSLGDHSNQPQHFGDGTRLSIL.

In its sample, this clonotype is medium-sized. The chain joins TRBV7-8 to TRBJ2-7; 8 bases agree with TRBD2. The V gene end was trimmed by 5 bases and the J gene end by 6 bases; junction bases not matched to a gene: 15. The germline V gene encodes CDR1 SGHVS and CDR2 FQNEAQ. The CDR3 loop spans 16 amino acids. CDR3: CASSHLIGAGDPEQYF. Written as DNA, the CDR3 is TGTGCCAGCAGCCACCTGATTGGAGCGGGGGACCCCGAGCAGTACTTC.

This clonotype occurred a few times. V is TRBV5-5 and J is TRBJ1-1; 10 nucleotides match TRBD1. Germline lookup yields CDR1 SGHKS and CDR2 YYEKEE (reference sequence). CDR3 length equals 13 residues. J lost 11 bases, V lost 0 bases, and 4 bases had no gene match. The CDR3 bases are TGTGCCAGCAGCTTGGCGACAGGGGGCCAGGCTTTCTTT. Encoded protein: CASSLATGGQAFF.

In the case of this clonotype: A junction boundary mismatches the germline segment, possibly from a read error. V and J are TRBV9 and TRBJ2-1, with a weak D call TRBD2 (5 bases). The CDR3 is 14 residues long. Germline V CDR1 and CDR2: SGDLS, YYNGEE. Here the CDR3 reads CASTTGSSNNEQFF. CDR3 nucleotide sequence: TGTGCCAGCACCACGGGGAGCTCCAACAATGAGCAGTTCTTC.

This clonotype has more than one count but fewer than ten. This chain joins TRBV11-1 and TRBJ1-5; D is unresolved. CDR3 length: 13 residues. The germline V gene has CDR1 SGHAT and CDR2 FQDESV (reference sequence). Trimming took 3 bases from V and 1 from J, leaving 4 bases between them. CDR3 region: CASSFNSNQPQHF. The CDR3 DNA follows: TGTGCCAGCAGCTTCAACAGCAATCAGCCCCAGCATTTT.

The chain has TRBV5-6 and TRBJ2-7, with 7 bases fitting TRBD1. From germline, CDR1 is SGHDT and CDR2 YYEEEE. V was clipped by 5 bases and J by 5 bases; unmatched bases: 13. The CDR3 has 15 residues. In DNA, the CDR3 is TGTGCCAGCAGTTTGAGGGACAGTCCCCCCCACGAGCAGTACTTC. This encodes CASSLRDSPPHEQYF. The variable domain in full, with the rest retrieved from reference TRBV5-6 and TRBJ2-7, is DAGVTQSPTHLIKTRGQQVTLRCSPKSGHDTVSWYQQALGQGPQFIFQYYEEEERQRGNFPDRFSGHQFPNYSSELNVNALLLGDSALYLCASSLRDSPPHEQYFGPGTRLTVT.

As concerns this clonotype: The junction shows a germline mismatch at one end, possibly a read error. The CDR3 DNA follows: TGTGCCAGCAGTTACGGCGCGGCCACCCCCCTAGACTTC. This gives the protein CASSYGAATPLDF. V usage is TRBV6-5 and J usage is TRBJ2-7; unclear D gene. In germline, CDR1 is MNHEY, CDR2 SVGAGI. CDR3 length: 13 amino acids.

This chain joins TRBV4-1 and TRBJ2-5; 8 positions agree with TRBD2. V lost 0 bases, J lost 5 bases, and 8 bases stayed unmatched. CDR1 is MGHRA and CDR2 is YSYEKL in the germline V gene. CDR3 length equals 16 residues. In DNA form, the CDR3 reads TGCGCCAGCAGCCAAGAATTGGGACTAGAGTTGGAGACCCAGTACTTC. Protein product: CASSQELGLELETQYF.

V gene TRBV20-1 combines with J gene TRBJ2-5; unclear D gene. Per germline, CDR1 DFQATT and CDR2 SNEGSKA (reference sequence). V was shortened by 4 bases and J by 4 bases, with 7 bases between the two germline ends. The CDR3 is made up of 11 amino acids. This CDR3 is CSAILGETQYF. The CDR3 bases are TGCAGTGCTATATTGGGAGAGACCCAGTACTTC.

This rearrangement joins TRBV9 to TRBJ2-1; D is unresolved. The CDR3 is 15 amino acids. V lost 2 bases and J 5 bases, leaving 14 bases between the germline ends. Germline V gives CDR1 SGDLS, CDR2 YYNGEE. DNA of the CDR3: TGTGCCAGCAGCGTCGTGACCACGAATAACAATGAGCAGTTCTTC. Translating gives CASSVVTTNNNEQFF.

J is TRBJ2-7 and V is TRBV2; 9 bases line up with TRBD2. CDR3 length: 13 amino acids. J gave up 3 bases and V 7 bases, and 4 bases lay outside the gene matches. Germline CDR1 is SNHLY and CDR2 is FYNNEI. CDR3 in amino acids: CASIAGGLYEQYF. As DNA, the CDR3 is TGTGCCAGCATCGCGGGAGGGCTCTACGAGCAGTACTTC. The variable domain in full, completed from reference TRBV2 and TRBJ2-7, reads EPEVTQTPSHQVTQMGQEVILRCVPISNHLYFYWYRQILGQKVEFLVSFYNNEISEKSEIFDDQFSVERPDGSNFTLKIRSTKLEDSAMYFCASIAGGLYEQYFGPGTRLTVT.

This clonotype has a handful of counts. The chain employs TRBV20-1 and TRBJ1-1; D gene unclear. The CDR3 spans 11 residues. The germline V gene has CDR1 DFQATT and CDR2 SNEGSKA (reference sequence). With 1 base removed from V and 7 bases from J, the gap between germline ends came to 7 bases. Here the CDR3 reads CSARVYNEAFF. CDR3 coding DNA: TGCAGTGCTAGAGTGTATAATGAAGCTTTCTTT.

This clonotype was counted a few times. The CDR3 region has the DNA TGTGCCAGCAGCCCTGGTGGCGGAGAGACCCAGTACTTC. Translating gives CASSPGGGETQYF. The chain links TRBV7-9 to TRBJ2-5; D gene unclear. The CDR3 is 13 residues long. The V end lost 5 bases, the J end lost 4 bases, and 11 bases lay between the germline ends. Germline-derived CDR1 and CDR2 are SEHNR and FQNEAQ (reference sequence).

The table lists this clonotype with many counts. The V call is TRBV4-3, the J call TRBJ1-6; the match to TRBD1 covers 11 bases. The germline CDR1 and CDR2 sequences are LGHNA and YSLEER. This CDR3 spans 16 amino acids. V was clipped by 4 bases and J by 10 bases; unmatched bases: 9. CDR3 protein: CASSPTSGTGGSPLHF. Here the CDR3 DNA reads TGCGCCAGCAGCCCCACGTCCGGGACAGGGGGATCACCCCTCCACTTT.

This chain links TRBV7-9 with TRBJ1-2; 10 bases are shared with TRBD1. Germline-derived CDR1 and CDR2 are SEHNR and FQNEAQ (reference sequence). This CDR3 is 13 amino acids long. With 3 bases clipped from V and 7 bases from J, the junction kept 2 bases outside the gene matches. The CDR3 DNA follows: TGTGCCAGCAGCTTTGACAGGGGGCCTGGCTACACCTTC. Protein: CASSFDRGPGYTF.

The chain uses TRBV20-1 and TRBJ1-2, with D perhaps TRBD1 (5 bases). Trimming stripped 8 bases from V and 6 bases from J, with 22 bases between. The CDR3 totals 14 residues. Per germline, CDR1 DFQATT and CDR2 SNEGSKA (reference sequence). The chain's CDR3 is CSPTLGQGVNGYTF. The CDR3 DNA sequence: TGCAGTCCGACCCTGGGGCAGGGAGTCAATGGCTACACCTTC.

The J gene is TRBJ2-1, the V gene TRBV15; D uncertain. Per the germline V gene, CDR1 is LNHNV and CDR2 is YYDKDF (reference sequence). The length of the CDR3 is 13 residues. Trimming stripped 5 bases from V and 8 bases from J, with 13 bases between. CDR3 sequence (DNA): TGTGCCACCAGCGGATTAGGCATGGATGAGCAGTTCTTC. It encodes CATSGLGMDEQFF.

The chain employs TRBV25-1 and TRBJ2-5; D possibly uses TRBD1 or TRBD2 (5 bases each). Between the trimmed V and J ends, which lost 5 bases and 5 bases, there was a span of 18 bases. The CDR3 has 15 amino acids. CDR1 is MGHDK, CDR2 SYGVNS, per germline. CDR3: CASSSGTENWETQYF. The CDR3 nucleotides are TGTGCCAGCAGTTCGGGGACGGAGAATTGGGAGACCCAGTACTTC.